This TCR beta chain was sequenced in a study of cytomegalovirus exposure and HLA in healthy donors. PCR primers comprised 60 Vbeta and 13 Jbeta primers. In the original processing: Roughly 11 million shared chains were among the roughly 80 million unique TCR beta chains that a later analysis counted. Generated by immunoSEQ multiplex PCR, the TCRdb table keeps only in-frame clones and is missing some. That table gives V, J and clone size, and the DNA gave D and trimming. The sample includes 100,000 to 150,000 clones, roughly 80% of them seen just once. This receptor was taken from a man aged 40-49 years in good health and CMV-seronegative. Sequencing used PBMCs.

CDR3 DNA sequence: TGCGCCAGCAGCTTGGGACTAGCGGGAGATGTGGATACGCAGTATTTT. It specifies CASSLGLAGDVDTQYF. The chain employs TRBV5-1 and TRBJ2-3, with TRBD2 identical over 12 bases. The CDR3 totals 16 residues. J gave up 6 bases and V 0 bases, and 5 bases lay outside the gene matches. In germline, CDR1 is SGHRS, CDR2 YFSETQ. Complete variable domain (other parts from reference TRBV5-1 and TRBJ2-3): KAGVTQTPRYLIKTRGQQVTLSCSPISGHRSVSWYQQTPGQGLQFLFEYFSETQRNKGNFPGRFSGRQFSNSRSEMNVSTLELGDSALYLCASSLGLAGDVDTQYFGPGTRLTVL.